These T cell receptor beta chains were read from a single sample in a study of T cells in localized non-small cell lung cancer. Clones were sequenced by immunoSEQ multiplex PCR, and TCRdb holds only the in-frame ones, with some missing. The sample lists 2,000 to 3,000 clones; approximately 24% were seen once. Sequencing used normal lung tissue next to the tumor, obtained before any cancer treatment. These receptors all stem from a female donor with stage II lung adenocarcinoma. Both conserved end residues are part of each CDR3. A D gene is named only where the DNA matches it firmly. The size entry is marked missing in some rows and otherwise reads once, few, many or a size class.

cdr3_length j_call v_call clone_size d_call cdr3_aa cdr3_nt
16 TRBJ2-5 TRBV9 medium-sized TRBD2 CASSVGSSGGEETQYF TGTGCCAGCAGCGTAGGGTCTAGCGGGGGAGAAGAGACCCAGTACTTC
15 TRBJ2-6 TRBV6-8 NA NA CASSVSVSGANVLTF TGTGCCAGCAGTGTCAGTGTTTCTGGGGCCAACGTCCTGACTTTC
14 TRBJ2-2 TRBV6-8 few NA CASSYDSGTGELFF TGTGCCAGCAGTTACGATAGCGGCACCGGGGAGCTGTTTTTT
19 TRBJ1-4 TRBV9 NA TRBD1 CASSVGGNRQGRSSEKLFF TGTGCCAGCAGCGTAGGGGGGAATAGACAGGGGAGGTCGAGTGAAAAACTGTTTTTT
16 TRBJ2-2 TRBV19 few NA CASSLRAGLRAGELFF TGTGCCAGTAGCCTCCGGGCGGGACTGAGGGCCGGGGAGCTGTTTTTT
16 TRBJ2-1 TRBV4-1 few NA CASSQDRAAGYNEQFF TGCGCCAGCAGCCAAGATAGGGCCGCGGGATACAATGAGCAGTTCTTC
16 TRBJ2-5 TRBV14 NA TRBD2 CASSRTSGAFKETQYF TGTGCCAGCAGCAGGACTAGCGGGGCCTTTAAAGAGACCCAGTACTTC
16 TRBJ2-7 TRBV5-1 few TRBD1 CASSLIGTDRGDEQYF TGCGCCAGCAGCTTGATAGGGACGGACAGGGGTGACGAGCAGTACTTC
13 TRBJ1-2 TRBV29-1 NA NA CSVEGGSNYGYTF TGCAGCGTTGAAGGCGGTTCTAACTATGGCTACACCTTC
12 TRBJ1-2 TRBV19 NA TRBD1 CASRDRGYGYTF TGTGCCAGTAGGGACAGGGGCTATGGCTACACCTTC
15 TRBJ2-5 TRBV15 NA TRBD1 CATSRGQGPEETQYF TGTGCCACCAGCAGAGGACAGGGCCCTGAGGAGACCCAGTACTTC
15 TRBJ1-2 TRBV19 NA NA CASSLSVRGGGGYTF TGTGCCAGTAGTCTCAGCGTACGAGGGGGTGGCGGCTACACCTTC
13 TRBJ2-1 TRBV23-1 few NA CASSLWAYNEQFF TGCGCCAGCAGCTTATGGGCTTACAATGAGCAGTTCTTC
14 TRBJ2-2 TRBV6-8 few NA CASRTVLGGGELFF TGTGCCAGCAGGACAGTGCTTGGCGGCGGGGAGCTGTTTTTT
20 TRBJ1-4 TRBV11-3 medium-sized NA CASSTRGPARRTATNEKLFF TGTGCCAGCAGCACGAGAGGGCCCGCTAGACGGACCGCAACTAATGAAAAACTGTTTTTT
16 TRBJ2-7 TRBV6-8 few NA CAISPVFTTTPHEQYF TGTGCCATCAGCCCAGTATTTACCACCACCCCCCACGAGCAGTACTTC
16 TRBJ2-2 TRBV11-3 few TRBD1 CASSLGTGVDTGELFF TGTGCCAGCAGCTTAGGGACAGGGGTCGACACCGGGGAGCTGTTTTTT
16 TRBJ2-7 TRBV19 NA TRBD1 CASSTYRDRGEGEQYF TGTGCCAGTAGTACGTACCGGGACAGGGGCGAGGGCGAGCAGTACTTC
16 TRBJ1-1 TRBV19 few NA CASSGQGGGMVTEAFF TGTGCCAGTAGTGGGCAAGGCGGGGGGATGGTGACTGAAGCTTTCTTT
15 TRBJ1-4 TRBV10-2 NA NA CASKVETGTNEKLFF TGCGCCAGCAAAGTCGAAACAGGCACTAATGAAAAACTGTTTTTT
14 TRBJ2-7 TRBV11-3 NA NA CASSPQAGTEEQYF TGTGCCAGCAGCCCACAGGCAGGGACTGAAGAGCAGTACTTC
15 TRBJ1-4 TRBV30 NA NA CAWSTLQGKDEKLFF TGTGCCTGGAGTACTCTCCAGGGGAAGGATGAAAAACTGTTTTTT
15 TRBJ1-5 TRBV19 few TRBD1 CASSIGQGGNQPQHF TGTGCCAGTAGTATAGGGCAGGGGGGCAATCAGCCCCAGCATTTT
14 TRBJ1-1 TRBV9 NA TRBD1 CASSAQGANTEAFF TGTGCCAGCAGTGCCCAGGGGGCGAACACTGAAGCTTTCTTT
13 TRBJ2-2 TRBV7-8 few NA CASSAGPNGELFF TGTGCTAGCAGCGCGGGACCAAACGGGGAGCTGTTTTTT
15 TRBJ2-3 TRBV28 few NA CASSLPSDLTDTQYF TGTGCCAGCAGTTTGCCTAGCGACCTCACAGATACGCAGTATTTT
15 TRBJ2-3 TRBV2 NA TRBD1 CASPRNRGSTDTQYF TGTGCCAGCCCACGAAACAGGGGAAGCACAGATACGCAGTATTTT
17 TRBJ2-5 TRBV4-1 few NA CASSHPRGGFQQETQYF TGCGCCAGCAGCCATCCCAGGGGGGGCTTCCAACAAGAGACCCAGTACTTC
15 TRBJ2-7 TRBV29-1 NA NA CSARGGGTNINEQYF TGCAGCGCACGAGGGGGTGGGACTAACATAAACGAGCAGTACTTC
12 TRBJ2-1 TRBV6-8 hyperexpanded NA CASSARDSTQFF TGTGCCAGCAGTGCCCGGGACTCCACCCAGTTCTTC
15 TRBJ1-3 TRBV11-3 NA NA CASSLGLNSGNTIYF TGTGCCAGCAGCTTGGGACTGAACTCTGGAAACACCATATATTTT